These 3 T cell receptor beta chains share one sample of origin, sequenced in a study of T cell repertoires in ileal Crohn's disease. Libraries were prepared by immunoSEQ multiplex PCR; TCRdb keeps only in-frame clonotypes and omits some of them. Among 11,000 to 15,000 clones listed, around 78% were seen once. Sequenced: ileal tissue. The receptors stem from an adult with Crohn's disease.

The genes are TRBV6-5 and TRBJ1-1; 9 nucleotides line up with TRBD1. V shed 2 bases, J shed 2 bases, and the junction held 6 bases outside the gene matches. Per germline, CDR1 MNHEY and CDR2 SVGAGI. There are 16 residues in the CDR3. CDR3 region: CASSYTGGKGNTEAFF. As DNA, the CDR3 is TGTGCCAGCAGTTACACAGGGGGCAAGGGTAACACTGAAGCTTTCTTT.

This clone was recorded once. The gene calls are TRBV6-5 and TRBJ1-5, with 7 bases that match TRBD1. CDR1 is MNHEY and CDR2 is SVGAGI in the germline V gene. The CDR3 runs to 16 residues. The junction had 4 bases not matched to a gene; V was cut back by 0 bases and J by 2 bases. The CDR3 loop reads CASSYSGGAGNQPQHF. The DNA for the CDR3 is TGTGCCAGCAGTTACTCAGGGGGCGCGGGCAATCAGCCCCAGCATTTT.

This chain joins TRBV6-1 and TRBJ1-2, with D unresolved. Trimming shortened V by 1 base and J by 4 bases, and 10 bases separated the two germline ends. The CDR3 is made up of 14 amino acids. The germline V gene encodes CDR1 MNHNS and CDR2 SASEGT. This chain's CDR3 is CASSEGVRLYGYTF. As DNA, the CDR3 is TGTGCCAGCAGTGAAGGGGTCAGACTCTATGGCTACACCTTC.